The source of this T cell receptor (beta chain) is a study of blood T cell repertoires in COVID-19. Study-level information: Samples of COVID-19 (acute and convalescent) were obtained from the United States, Italy and Spain. T cells, B-cell-depleted T cells, or PBMCs provided the cDNA or gDNA that served as material.

Some clones are missing from TCRdb's copy, which holds only in-frame ones; the method was immunoSEQ multiplex PCR. The repertoire includes some 240,000 clones, roughly 85% of them detected once, and just over 6.5% sits in the top ten. Germline assignment: CDR1 SNHLY and CDR2 FYNNEI. Trimming took 4 bases from V and 5 from J; bases not matched to a gene: 15. CDR3 size: 17 residues. Participants were aged about 18 to 89 years from about two dozen US areas. Participants classified as exposed had met a COVID-19 case within 2 weeks before study entry. The rearrangement links TRBV2 to TRBJ1-2; 8 nucleotides match TRBD1. This clonotype originated in a woman in her fifties or sixties who had been exposed to COVID-19. Sequences were obtained from PBMCs or T cells enriched from blood (not recorded which). CDR3 in DNA: TGTGCCAGCAGTGCGACTGAATTTACAGGGGGATCTTATGGCTACACCTTC. Encoded protein: CASSATEFTGGSYGYTF. Full variable domain (remainder filled in from reference TRBV2 and TRBJ1-2): EPEVTQTPSHQVTQMGQEVILRCVPISNHLYFYWYRQILGQKVEFLVSFYNNEISEKSEIFDDQFSVERPDGSNFTLKIRSTKLEDSAMYFCASSATEFTGGSYGYTFGSGTRLTVV.